This TCR beta chain was sequenced during a study of human T cells and chemical hapten exposure. Overall study context: The use of 2% DPC on about 2 cm by about 2 cm of upper inner arm skin constituted sensitization.

Time point: patch test 3, about 24 weeks after DPC sensitization. The treatment: therapeutic diphenylcyclopropenone sensitization with weekly scalp DPC. This clonotype was picked up many times. TCRdb re-derived calls from the RACE reads in MiXCR, one entry per CDR3 protein. This table holds 55,000 to 75,000 distinct CDR3 sequences, around 11% found once. CDR1 and CDR2 from the germline V gene are SGHAT and FQNNGV. Between the trimmed V and J ends, which lost 2 bases and 0 bases, there was a span of 10 bases. The CDR3 is made up of 16 amino acids. This chain connects TRBV11-2 to TRBJ2-2, with D unresolved. This clonotype was sampled from a man younger than 45 with alopecia areata. Some clones in this sample may be carry-over from other donors' samples. Sequencing was performed on whole blood, taken in connection with sensitization to the hapten diphenylcyclopropenone (DPC). CDR3 coding DNA: TGTGCCAGCAGCTTAACCCTAAGAGCGAACACCGGGGAGCTGTTTTTT. It codes for CASSLTLRANTGELFF.